The source of this T cell receptor (beta chain) is a study of T-cell memory formation after mild COVID-19. The wider study: Among the donors, TCR clusters were largely specific to each donor.

Trimming cost V 4 bases and J 8 bases; bases outside gene matches: 10. CDR3 length equals 14 residues. Germline V CDR1 and CDR2: SGHNT, YYREEE (reference sequence). This clonotype has a handful of counts. The antigen is unknown. Study findings and constraints: Pre-infection memory showed some responding clones, and this suggested that cross-reactive memory joined. Day 15 to 85 contracting clones showed balanced CD4/CD8; later expanders leaned CD4+.

cDNA libraries for TCR alpha and TCR beta, carrying sample barcodes and UMIs, came from 5'RACE with constant-segment primers. TCRdb reanalysed the 5' RACE reads using MiXCR and keeps one entry per CDR3 protein. The data contain 150,000 to 200,000 distinct CDR3 sequences, more than 9% of them singletons. V and J are TRBV5-4 and TRBJ1-2, with 8 bases lining up with TRBD1. This receptor was identified in a man aged 18 to 35 who had mild COVID-19 (a few samples of this study predate the infection). Cell type and time point are not known. Sequenced input: PBMCs or a T cell subset sorted from them (not recorded which). CDR3 nucleotide sequence: TGTGCCAGCAGCCCCTTGGACAGGGCGGCGGGCTACACCTTC. This translates into CASSPLDRAAGYTF.